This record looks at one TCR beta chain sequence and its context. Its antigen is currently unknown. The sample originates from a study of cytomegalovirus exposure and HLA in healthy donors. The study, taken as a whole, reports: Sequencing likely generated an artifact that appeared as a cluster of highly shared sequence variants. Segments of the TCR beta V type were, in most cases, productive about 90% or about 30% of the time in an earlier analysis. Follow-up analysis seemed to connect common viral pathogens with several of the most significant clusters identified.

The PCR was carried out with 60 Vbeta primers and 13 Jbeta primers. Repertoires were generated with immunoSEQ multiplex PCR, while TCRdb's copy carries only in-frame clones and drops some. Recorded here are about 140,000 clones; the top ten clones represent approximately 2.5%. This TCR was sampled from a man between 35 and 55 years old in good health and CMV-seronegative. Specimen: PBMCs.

The CDR3 spells CASSHGDRSQETQYF. In DNA form, the CDR3 reads TGCGCCAGCAGCCACGGGGACAGGAGTCAAGAGACCCAGTACTTC. The gene calls are TRBV4-3 and TRBJ2-5, with 8 positions matching TRBD1. The V segment lost 3 bases and the J segment 2 bases; nucleotides outside the gene matches: 5. There are 15 residues in the CDR3. Germline V lookup: CDR1 LGHNA, CDR2 YSLEER.